These 11 T cell receptor beta chains share one sample of origin, sequenced in a study of cytomegalovirus exposure and HLA in healthy donors. A multiplex PCR was run with 60 Vbeta primers and 13 Jbeta primers. Generated by immunoSEQ multiplex PCR, the TCRdb table keeps only in-frame clones and is missing some. The table records around 70,000 clones, about 78% of them present only once. Sequencing used PBMCs. The source is a woman aged 40 to 50 in good health and CMV-seropositive.

The J gene is TRBJ2-1, the V gene TRBV18, with D unclear. The CDR3 has 15 residues. Germline CDR1 reads KGHSH; CDR2 reads LQKENI. Trimming took 0 bases from V and 4 from J, leaving 10 bases between them. CDR3 region: CASSPPLSRYNEQFF. The CDR3 nucleotides are TGTGCCAGCTCACCACCCCTTTCCCGTTACAATGAGCAGTTCTTC.

This chain links TRBV19 with TRBJ1-5; no firm D call. CDR1 is LNHDA, CDR2 SQIVND, per germline (reference sequence). This CDR3 comprises 12 residues. Trimming pared 7 bases from V and 1 base from J, leaving 5 bases between. CDR3 sequence reads: CASNLSNQPQHF. CDR3 sequence (DNA): TGTGCCAGTAACCTAAGCAATCAGCCCCAGCATTTT.

The table lists this clone with a count of one. V and J are TRBV13 and TRBJ1-3; TRBD1 matches 7 bases. Trimming at V came to 8 bases and at J to 0 bases, leaving 7 bases not matched to a gene. Germline assignment: CDR1 PRHDT and CDR2 FYEKMQ (reference sequence). The CDR3 is 15 amino acids. CDR3 amino acids: CASVYGQVSGNTIYF. As DNA, the CDR3 is TGTGCCAGCGTATATGGACAGGTCTCTGGAAACACCATATATTTT. Drawing the rest from reference TRBV13 and TRBJ1-3, the complete variable domain is AAGVIQSPRHLIKEKRETATLKCYPIPRHDTVYWYQQGPGQDPQFLISFYEKMQSDKGSIPDRFSAQQFSDYHSELNMSSLELGDSALYFCASVYGQVSGNTIYFGEGSWLTVV.

The chain joins TRBV19 to TRBJ1-5, with a weak D call TRBD1 (5 bases). Trimming left V 10 bases short and J 0 bases short, with 16 bases between. Germline loops: CDR1 LNHDA, CDR2 SQIVND (reference sequence). There are 15 residues in the CDR3. For the CDR3, the DNA is TGTGCCATCCCCCCGACAGTAAATAGCAATCAGCCCCAGCATTTT. This translates into CAIPPTVNSNQPQHF.

V gene TRBV5-6 combines with J gene TRBJ1-6; 7 nucleotides line up with TRBD1. Trimming took 0 bases from V and 8 from J; bases not matched to a gene: 5. Per germline, CDR1 SGHDT and CDR2 YYEEEE. There are 15 residues in the CDR3. The CDR3 sequence is CASSLDQGEHSPLHF. CDR3 sequence (DNA): TGTGCCAGCAGCTTGGACCAGGGGGAGCATTCACCCCTCCACTTT.

The chain combines TRBV19 with TRBJ2-7, with D maybe TRBD1 (6 bases). CDR3 length: 13 residues. Germline-derived CDR1 and CDR2 are LNHDA and SQIVND (reference sequence). V lost 5 bases and J 3 bases, leaving 11 bases between the germline ends. CDR3: CASSPGHLYEQYF. CDR3 coding DNA: TGTGCCAGTAGTCCGGGACACCTCTACGAGCAGTACTTC.

This clone has only one observation. The J gene is TRBJ2-5, the V gene TRBV11-2; D is ambiguous. Per germline, CDR1 SGHAT and CDR2 FQNNGV. This CDR3 region has 12 residues. With 2 bases removed from V and 7 bases from J, the gap between germline ends came to 8 bases. The CDR3 loop reads CASSLTEVTQYF. CDR3 nucleotide sequence: TGTGCCAGCAGCTTAACCGAGGTGACCCAGTACTTC.

The V call is TRBV7-2, the J call TRBJ2-5, with a weak D call TRBD2 (5 bases). This CDR3 is built from 13 residues. CDR1 and CDR2 (germline): SGHTA, FQGNSA. The ends were cut back, 5 bases at V and 9 bases at J, with 16 bases in the middle. CDR3 protein: CASSPRRSEAQYF. The CDR3 bases are TGTGCCAGCAGCCCCCGAAGGTCGGAGGCCCAGTACTTC.

Turning to this clone: Different DNA sequences within this sample yield the same CDR3. The rearrangement links TRBV5-1 to TRBJ1-1; 7 bases align to TRBD1. V trimming: 1 base; J trimming: 1 base; junction bases outside the gene matches: 1. Per the germline V gene, CDR1 is SGHRS and CDR2 is YFSETQ. This CDR3 comprises 14 residues. This CDR3 reads CASSLRTGNTEAFF. Written as DNA, the CDR3 is TGCGCCAGCAGCTTGAGGACAGGGAACACTGAAGCTTTCTTT.

This chain connects TRBV5-6 to TRBJ1-5; D unclear. Germline CDR1 reads SGHDT; CDR2 reads YYEEEE. The V and J ends lost 1 base and 4 bases respectively, with 12 bases between them. CDR3 length: 15 residues. In DNA, the CDR3 is TGTGCCAGCAGCTTGAACCAACTCAGGAATCAGCCCCAGCATTTT. This translates into CASSLNQLRNQPQHF.

The gene calls are TRBV5-4 and TRBJ2-4, with no clear D. This CDR3 region has 15 residues. Germline assignment: CDR1 SGHNT and CDR2 YYREEE (reference sequence). Deletions cut 0 bases from V and 4 bases from J, with 11 bases between. CDR3 in DNA: TGTGCCAGCAGCTTGGCACCAGGCCTAAAAAACATTCAGTACTTC. Protein: CASSLAPGLKNIQYF. The whole variable domain, remainder taken from reference TRBV5-4 and TRBJ2-4, is ETGVTQSPTHLIKTRGQQVTLRCSSQSGHNTVSWYQQALGQGPQFIFQYYREEENGRGNFPPRFSGLQFPNYSSELNVNALELDDSALYLCASSLAPGLKNIQYFGAGTRLSVL.